The 22 T cell receptor beta chains below were found in one sample sequenced in a study of T cells in Graves' hyperthyroidism and ophthalmopathy. The source material, RNA transcripts, was used to amplify TCR beta CDR3 regions. HTBI primers were used for first-round RT-PCR of the TCR CDR3. In TCRdb, the multiplex PCR reads were re-called with MiXCR into one record per CDR3 protein. The sample lists about 410,000 distinct CDR3 sequences, approximately 15% occurring once. Input material: blood. Source of these receptors: a woman younger than 45 with Graves' ophthalmopathy.

This clonotype occurred a few times. The chain couples TRBV6-4 to TRBJ2-7, with D tentatively TRBD1 (5 bases). Germline V lookup: CDR1 MRHNA, CDR2 SNTAGT. Trimming pared 8 bases from V and 5 bases from J, leaving 16 bases between. CDR3 length equals 13 residues. This chain's CDR3 is CASQGRNVDEQYF. The CDR3 region has the DNA TGTGCCAGCCAGGGTCGCAACGTCGACGAGCAGTACTTC.

As to this clonotype: This could be a read error, since a much larger clone is one nucleotide away. The rearrangement joins TRBV7-3 to TRBJ2-3; a possible D gene is TRBD2 (5 bases). The CDR3 totals 14 residues. The germline V gene has CDR1 SGHTA and CDR2 FQGTGA. CDR3 sequence (DNA): TGTGCCAGCGGCTTAGCGCGAGTCACAGATACGCAGTATTTT. Encoded protein: CASGLARVTDTQYF.

This clonotype was counted between two and nine times. The V call is TRBV20-1, the J call TRBJ2-3; 7 nucleotides match TRBD2. The CDR3 is 14 amino acids. The V segment lost 4 bases and the J segment 0 bases; nucleotides outside the gene matches: 4. Germline V gene lookup returns CDR1 DFQATT and CDR2 SNEGSKA (reference sequence). This CDR3 is CSATGGPSTDTQYF. The CDR3 coding sequence is TGCAGTGCTACGGGGGGACCTAGCACAGATACGCAGTATTTT.

In the case of this clonotype: A much bigger clone sits one base away, suggesting this may be a read error. V gene TRBV12-5 combines with J gene TRBJ2-1; 8 nucleotides match TRBD1. V was clipped by 2 bases and J by 8 bases; unmatched bases: 14. This CDR3 region has 17 residues. CDR1 is LGHNT and CDR2 is FRNRAP in the germline V gene. The CDR3 coding sequence is TGTGCTAGTGGTTTGACTCAGGCAGGGGGCGTTTTGTATGAGCAGTTCTTC. As protein: CASGLTQAGGVLYEQFF.

This clonotype was observed a handful of times. The chain employs TRBV5-6 and TRBJ2-2; TRBD1 agrees at 7 bases. Germline CDR1 SGHDT, CDR2 YYEEEE. V lost 6 bases, J lost 0 bases, and 5 bases stayed unmatched. The CDR3 covers 15 residues. The CDR3 DNA reads as TGTGCCAGCACTCGGACAGGCACGAACACCGGGGAGCTGTTTTTT. Protein: CASTRTGTNTGELFF.

This clonotype was seen repeatedly, ten times or more. The rearrangement uses TRBV27 and TRBJ1-5, with D hard to call. Germline lookup yields CDR1 MNHEY and CDR2 SMNVEV (reference sequence). V was shortened by 2 bases and J by 6 bases, with 8 bases between the two germline ends. This CDR3 comprises 13 residues. The chain's CDR3 is CASSLAVFQPQHF. The DNA of the CDR3 is TGTGCCAGCAGTTTAGCGGTTTTTCAGCCCCAGCATTTT.

This clonotype was observed at least ten times. The chain links TRBV7-9 to TRBJ2-5; 7 bases agree with TRBD2. V was clipped by 3 bases and J by 7 bases; unmatched bases: 5. The CDR3 extends over 13 amino acids. CDR1 is SEHNR and CDR2 is FQNEAQ in the germline V gene (reference sequence). The CDR3 DNA sequence: TGTGCCAGCAGCTTCGAAACGGGGGGGACCCAGTACTTC. This codes for CASSFETGGTQYF.

This clonotype came up many times. CDR3 region: CASSSPREGSDTQYF. The CDR3 DNA reads TGTGCCAGCAGTTCTCCCAGGGAAGGTTCAGATACGCAGTATTTT. J is TRBJ2-3 and V is TRBV28; D possibly corresponds to TRBD1 (5 bases). Germline CDR1 MDHEN, CDR2 SYDVKM. CDR3 length: 15 residues. Trimming pared 4 bases from V and 4 bases from J, leaving 15 bases between.

The chain uses TRBV6-1 and TRBJ1-4; the D is unclear. The CDR3 runs 14 residues. Germline CDR1 reads MNHNS; CDR2 reads SASEGT. V was clipped by 5 bases and J by 4 bases, with 11 bases between them. In DNA form, the CDR3 reads TGTGCCAGCAGTAACCGGGAGATTAATGAAAAACTGTTTTTT. It translates to CASSNREINEKLFF.

The table lists this clonotype with a count of one. The rearrangement joins TRBV18 to TRBJ1-4, with D perhaps TRBD1 (6 bases). V was cut by 0 bases and J by 4 bases, with 12 bases left in between. Germline CDR1 and CDR2: KGHSH and LQKENI. This CDR3 contains 16 residues. CDR3 loop: CASSPPKGVGNEKLFF. CDR3 coding DNA: TGTGCCAGCTCACCACCGAAGGGGGTCGGTAATGAAAAACTGTTTTTT.

This clonotype was recorded at least ten times. The rearrangement uses TRBV9 and TRBJ2-7; TRBD2 matches 7 bases. Looked up from germline, CDR1 is SGDLS and CDR2 is YYNGEE. This CDR3 has 15 amino acids. J gave up 2 bases and V 4 bases, and 9 bases lay outside the gene matches. CDR3 protein: CASSNMGGKTYEQYF. Here the CDR3 DNA reads TGTGCCAGCAGCAACATGGGGGGGAAAACCTACGAGCAGTACTTC.

CDR3 DNA sequence: TGTGCCAGCAGCTCTTCGGGGGGAAATGAGCAGTTCTTC. It is translated as CASSSSGGNEQFF. This rearrangement joins TRBV7-9 to TRBJ2-1; 7 bases are a match to TRBD2. This CDR3 contains 13 residues. Germline V gene data show CDR1 as SEHNR and CDR2 as FQNEAQ (reference sequence). V dropped 4 bases and J dropped 7; count of bases not matched to a gene: 4.

This clonotype was detected many times. The genes are TRBV12-3 or TRBV12-4 and TRBJ1-4, with 9 bases lining up with TRBD1. The CDR3 is 15 amino acids. Trimming removed 5 bases from V and 0 bases from J; junction bases left unmatched: 1. The CDR3 DNA reads TGTGCCAGCAGTCGGACAGGGGCAACTAATGAAAAACTGTTTTTT. Protein sequence: CASSRTGATNEKLFF.

At least ten counts were recorded for this clonotype. The chain uses TRBV18 and TRBJ1-1; perhaps TRBD1 as D (5 bases). This CDR3 has 16 residues. Germline CDR1 and CDR2: KGHSH and LQKENI. Trimming pared 6 bases from V and 0 bases from J, leaving 17 bases between. The CDR3 DNA reads TGTGCCAGCTCCCAAGAAGGGGTGGGGATGAACACTGAAGCTTTCTTT. As protein: CASSQEGVGMNTEAFF.

This clonotype was seen repeatedly, ten times or more. The chain joins TRBV28 to TRBJ2-3; TRBD2 aligns across 11 bases. Germline trimming cut 6 bases from V and 0 bases from J; bases unmatched to any gene: 5. Germline loops: CDR1 MDHEN, CDR2 SYDVKM. The CDR3 consists of 16 residues. Written as DNA, the CDR3 is TGTGCCAGCAGAACCACTAGCGGGGGCAGCACAGATACGCAGTATTTT. Translation: CASRTTSGGSTDTQYF.

This clonotype was counted many times. The rearrangement joins TRBV27 to TRBJ1-1, with TRBD1 matching over 10 bases. Germline CDR1 is MNHEY and CDR2 is SMNVEV (reference sequence). This CDR3 has 15 amino acids. V lost 5 bases, J lost 4 bases, and 7 bases stayed unmatched. The CDR3 sequence is CASSLYRTGGTEAFF. For the CDR3, the DNA is TGTGCCAGCAGTCTATACCGGACAGGGGGCACTGAAGCTTTCTTT.

Ten or more counts support this clonotype. This sequence joins TRBV20-1 and TRBJ2-5; TRBD2 matches 8 bases. Germline-derived CDR1 and CDR2 are DFQATT and SNEGSKA (reference sequence). With V trimmed by 0 bases and J by 5 bases, 8 bases remained unmatched. The length of the CDR3 is 15 residues. The CDR3 nucleotides are TGCAGTGCTAGAGATCCGGGAGGGAGTTTCGAGACCCAGTACTTC. This translates into CSARDPGGSFETQYF.

On this clonotype: With a much larger clone just one base away, this may be a read error. This sequence joins TRBV6-1 and TRBJ1-2; TRBD1 might be the D (5 bases). The CDR3 is 13 amino acids. Per germline, CDR1 MNHNS and CDR2 SASEGT. CDR3 sequence (DNA): TGTACCAGCAGGGAATCAGGCGCGGGAGGCTACACCTTC. Protein: CTSRESGAGGYTF.

This clonotype was counted at least ten times. V usage is TRBV27 and J usage is TRBJ2-7, with 7 bases lining up with TRBD1. CDR3 length: 14 residues. V lost 3 bases and J lost 6; bases outside the gene matches: 8. The germline V gene encodes CDR1 MNHEY and CDR2 SMNVEV (reference sequence). The CDR3 is CASSFGRGKGEQYF. The CDR3 DNA sequence: TGTGCCAGCAGTTTCGGCAGGGGGAAAGGCGAGCAGTACTTC.

This clonotype was seen at least ten times. As DNA, the CDR3 is TGCGCCAGCAGCCGCCGGCCTAGCGGGGGGGCAGATACGCAGTATTTT. This gives the protein CASSRRPSGGADTQYF. The chain joins TRBV5-1 to TRBJ2-3, with TRBD2 matching over 12 bases. This CDR3 region has 16 residues. The germline V gene has CDR1 SGHRS and CDR2 YFSETQ. The V segment lost 4 bases and the J segment 4 bases; nucleotides outside the gene matches: 7.

This clonotype has ten or more counts. The rearrangement links TRBV2 to TRBJ1-5; the D gene is possibly TRBD1 (5 bases). From germline, CDR1 is SNHLY and CDR2 FYNNEI. The CDR3 has 16 amino acids. V was pared by 5 bases and J by 4 bases, with 18 bases between. CDR3 protein: CASSQQMGRGNQPQHF. For the CDR3, the DNA is TGTGCCAGCAGTCAACAAATGGGTCGGGGGAATCAGCCCCAGCATTTT. Based on the CDR3 plus reference TRBV2 and TRBJ1-5, the full variable domain is EPEVTQTPSHQVTQMGQEVILRCVPISNHLYFYWYRQILGQKVEFLVSFYNNEISEKSEIFDDQFSVERPDGSNFTLKIRSTKLEDSAMYFCASSQQMGRGNQPQHFGDGTRLSIL.

This clonotype was recorded at least ten times. This chain connects TRBV7-9 to TRBJ1-5; D gene ambiguous. The CDR3 contains 15 residues. Trimming took 4 bases from V and 4 from J, leaving 14 bases between them. Germline CDR1 reads SEHNR; CDR2 reads FQNEAQ (reference sequence). The chain's CDR3 is CASSSSFRGNQPQHF. CDR3 DNA sequence: TGTGCCAGCAGCTCCTCCTTTCGCGGGAATCAGCCCCAGCATTTT.